Listed here is a single TCR beta chain. RNA was extracted with the RNeasy kit, and a quantity of roughly 0.45 to 1 ug was reverse transcribed using random hexamers. TCRdb redid the calling of the immunoSEQ multiplex PCR reads with MiXCR, one entry per CDR3 protein. The sample yields roughly 150,000 distinct CDR3 sequences, roughly 95% seen once. Between the trimmed V and J ends, which lost 6 bases and 2 bases, there was a span of 10 bases. From germline, CDR1 is SEHNR and CDR2 FQNEAQ (reference sequence). CDR3 length: 13 residues. This entry comes from a study of CD8 T cells in Susac syndrome. This chain joins TRBV7-9 and TRBJ2-5; D call uncertain. This receptor was taken from a human donor with Susac syndrome. The sequencing sample was made of CD4+ T cells from PBMCs. The CDR3 DNA sequence: TGTGCCAGCAGTTTCATACCTCAAGAGACCCAGTACTTC. It codes for CASSFIPQETQYF. The variable domain in full, completed from reference TRBV7-9 and TRBJ2-5, reads DTGVSQNPRHKITKRGQNVTFRCDPISEHNRLYWYRQTLGQGPEFLTYFQNEAQLEKSRLLSDRFSAERPKGSFSTLEIQRTEQGDSAMYLCASSFIPQETQYFGPGTRLLVL.